The source of this T cell receptor beta chain is a study of technical replicates of blood from a handful of donors. Measured with immunoSEQ multiplex PCR; TCRdb has only the in-frame clones, and not every one. The sample carries 91,000 or so clones, 95% recorded once. Sequencing used T cells isolated from PBMCs. The sequence came from a human donor in good health.

The CDR3, as DNA: TGTGCCAGCAGCCAAGAAACTCACGCTACCTACGAGCAGTACTTC. It yields the protein CASSQETHATYEQYF. V is TRBV4-2 and J is TRBJ2-7, with D unclear. CDR3 length: 15 amino acids. V shed 0 bases and J shed 2 bases, with 11 bases lying between them. Germline V gene lookup returns CDR1 LGHNA and CDR2 YNFKEQ.